This T cell receptor beta chain was identified during a study of T cell repertoires in aging, cancer and after chemotherapy. At the level of the study: The whole study produced a dataset of several million TCR reads.

This clonotype was detected only a few times. The antigen is unknown. Trimming pared 2 bases from V and 1 base from J, leaving 6 bases between. This CDR3 contains 14 residues. Germline V gives CDR1 MRHNA, CDR2 SNTAGT. General study points: In cancer patients, declining TCR diversity with age involved lost richness and lost evenness. Age-matched healthy donors had significantly more diverse, less clonal blood TCR repertoires than untreated cancer patients.

A mixed TRB-A/B primer pool amplified rearranged TRB by multiplex touch-down PCR. TCRdb itself ran the multiplex PCR reads through MiXCR, one entry per CDR3 protein. The profile shows more than 10,000 distinct CDR3 sequences, about 20% of them singletons. The template was genomic DNA from peripheral blood, not RNA. The TCR was taken from a human donor in good health. The chain joins TRBV6-4 to TRBJ2-1, with a tentative D call TRBD1 (6 bases). The sample taken for sequencing was blood. The CDR3 reads CASSDGQSYNEQFF. The CDR3 DNA follows: TGTGCCAGCAGTGACGGACAGTCCTACAATGAGCAGTTCTTC.